The source of this T cell receptor beta chain is a study of beta chain features in type 1 diabetes. Overall study findings and caveats: Shorter TCRB CDR3s, moderately but significantly so, marked every one of the four CD4+ subsets in Type 1 diabetes patients.

Expressed TCRB transcripts were sequenced because the entire RNA isolate underwent reverse transcription. Sequencing used immunoSEQ multiplex PCR; TCRdb keeps in-frame clones, though not all of them. The repertoire has more than 300,000 clones, around 10% of them found once; the top ten carry about 0.6%. Worth noting for this clone: Its antigen is not identified.

The ends lost 6 bases at V and 0 bases at J; junction bases unmatched: 4. Germline CDR1 and CDR2: MNHNS and SASEGT. CDR3 length equals 14 residues. The clonotype comes from a young man with type 1 diabetes. Sequenced sample: central memory CD4+ T cells from blood. V is TRBV6-1 and J is TRBJ1-1; 7 positions match TRBD1. The DNA for the CDR3 is TGTGCCAGCAGGATGACAGGGTTGAACACTGAAGCTTTCTTT. Translated, it gives CASRMTGLNTEAFF.